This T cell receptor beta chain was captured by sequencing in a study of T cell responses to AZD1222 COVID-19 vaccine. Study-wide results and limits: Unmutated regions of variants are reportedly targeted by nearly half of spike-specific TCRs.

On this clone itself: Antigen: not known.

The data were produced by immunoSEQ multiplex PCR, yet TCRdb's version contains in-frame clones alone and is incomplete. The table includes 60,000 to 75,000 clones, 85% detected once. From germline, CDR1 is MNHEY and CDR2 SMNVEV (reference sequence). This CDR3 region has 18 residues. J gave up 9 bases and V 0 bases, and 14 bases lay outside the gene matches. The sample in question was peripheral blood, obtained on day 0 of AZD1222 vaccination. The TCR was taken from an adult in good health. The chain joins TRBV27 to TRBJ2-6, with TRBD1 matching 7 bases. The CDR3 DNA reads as TGTGCCAGCAGTTTATCAACCTTAAACCCGACAGGGAACAACGTCCTGACTTTC. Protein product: CASSLSTLNPTGNNVLTF.